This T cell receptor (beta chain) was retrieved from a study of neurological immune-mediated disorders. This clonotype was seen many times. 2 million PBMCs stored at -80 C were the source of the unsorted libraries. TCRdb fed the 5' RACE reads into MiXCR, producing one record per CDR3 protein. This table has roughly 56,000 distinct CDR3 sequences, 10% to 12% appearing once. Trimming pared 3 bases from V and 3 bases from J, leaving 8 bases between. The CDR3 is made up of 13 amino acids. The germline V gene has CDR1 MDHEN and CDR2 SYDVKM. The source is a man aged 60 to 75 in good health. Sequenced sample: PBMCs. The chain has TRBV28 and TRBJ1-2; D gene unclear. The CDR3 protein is CASSLSNHYGYTF. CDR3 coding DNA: TGTGCCAGCAGTTTGTCGAATCACTATGGCTACACCTTC.